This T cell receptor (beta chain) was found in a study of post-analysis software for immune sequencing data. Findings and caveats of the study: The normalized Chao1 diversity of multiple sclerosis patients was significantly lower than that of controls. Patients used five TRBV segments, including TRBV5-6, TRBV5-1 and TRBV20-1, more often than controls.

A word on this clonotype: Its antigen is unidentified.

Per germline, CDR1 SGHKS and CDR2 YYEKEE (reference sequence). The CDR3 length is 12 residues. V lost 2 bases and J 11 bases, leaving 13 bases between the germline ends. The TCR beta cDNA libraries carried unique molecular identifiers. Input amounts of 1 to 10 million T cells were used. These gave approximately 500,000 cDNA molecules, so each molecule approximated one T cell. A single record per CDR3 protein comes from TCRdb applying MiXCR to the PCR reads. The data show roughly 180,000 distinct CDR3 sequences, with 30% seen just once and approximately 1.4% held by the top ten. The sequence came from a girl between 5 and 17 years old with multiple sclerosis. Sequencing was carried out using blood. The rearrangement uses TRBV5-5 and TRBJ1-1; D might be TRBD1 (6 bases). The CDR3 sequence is CASSFGQSQAFF. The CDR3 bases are TGTGCCAGCAGCTTTGGACAGTCCCAGGCTTTCTTT. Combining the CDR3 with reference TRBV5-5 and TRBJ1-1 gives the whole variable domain DAGVTQSPTHLIKTRGQQVTLRCSPISGHKSVSWYQQVLGQGPQFIFQYYEKEERGRGNFPDRFSARQFPNYSSELNVNALLLGDSALYLCASSFGQSQAFFGQGTRLTVV.